The 30 T cell receptor beta chains presented below share a single source sample, sequenced in a study of shared clonotypes between healthy human individuals. The repertoire was sequenced with immunoSEQ multiplex PCR; TCRdb's copy has only in-frame clones and lacks some. This sample yields over 2 million clones, of which around 92% are seen a single time; about 0.36% belongs to the top ten. Sequenced: naive CD4+ T cells from PBMCs. This sample's subset: CD45RA+ positively selected. These receptors were taken from a young man in good health. Some clones in this sample may be carry-over from other donors' samples.

The chain uses TRBV4-1 and TRBJ1-2; D remains ambiguous. CDR1 and CDR2 from the germline V gene are MGHRA and YSYEKL. This CDR3 spans 14 amino acids. Trimming removed 1 base from V and 8 bases from J, with 14 bases in between. The DNA for the CDR3 is TGCGCCAGCAGCCAAGTAGTGAGAGTTCAGGGCTACACCTTC. The encoded protein is CASSQVVRVQGYTF.

This sequence joins TRBV7-8 and TRBJ2-7; 8 bases fit TRBD2. This CDR3 is built from 15 residues. The V gene's germline CDR1 is SGHVS and CDR2 FQNEAQ. J lost 7 bases, V lost 2 bases, and 10 bases had no gene match. The CDR3, as DNA: TGTGCCAGCAGCTTACTAACCGGGGGGGAGGGTGAGCAGTACTTC. Amino acid sequence: CASSLLTGGEGEQYF.

This chain links TRBV29-1 with TRBJ2-3, with D perhaps TRBD1 or TRBD2 (5 bases each). The CDR3 has 14 residues. Per the germline V gene, CDR1 is SQVTM and CDR2 is ANQGSEA. V was shortened by 8 bases and J by 6 bases, with 21 bases between the two germline ends. CDR3 sequence: CSLNVGAGFDTQYF. The DNA for the CDR3 is TGCAGCCTCAACGTCGGGGCCGGTTTTGATACGCAGTATTTT.

The V and J genes are TRBV7-2 and TRBJ2-6, with D uncertain. Looked up from germline, CDR1 is SGHTA and CDR2 is FQGNSA. Trimming left V 1 base short and J 0 bases short, with 16 bases between. The CDR3 spans 19 residues. The CDR3 reads CASSLGVFTRRSGANVLTF. Here the CDR3 DNA reads TGTGCCAGCAGCTTAGGTGTATTTACGAGGCGCTCTGGGGCCAACGTCCTGACTTTC.

The chain joins TRBV30 to TRBJ2-3, with TRBD2 identical over 9 bases. This CDR3 is built from 22 residues. The V gene end was trimmed by 0 bases and the J gene end by 5 bases; junction bases not matched to a gene: 27. Germline V gene sequence: CDR1 GTSNPN, CDR2 SVGIG (reference sequence). CDR3 coding DNA: TGTGCCTGGAGTGTTTACCACTCGACCTCCGAGAGGCGGGAGGGCTTCAAAGATACGCAGTATTTT. This sequence encodes CAWSVYHSTSERREGFKDTQYF.

This chain joins TRBV5-1 and TRBJ2-2, with 7 bases fitting TRBD1. Germline-derived CDR1 and CDR2 are SGHRS and YFSETQ. This CDR3 spans 16 amino acids. Trimming at V came to 0 bases and at J to 5 bases, leaving 7 bases not matched to a gene. The CDR3, as DNA: TGCGCCAGCAGCTTGGTCCGGGACAGTATAACCGGGGAGCTGTTTTTT. Translation gives CASSLVRDSITGELFF.

This clone was counted between two and nine times. This specimen includes other DNA sequences encoding the same CDR3. The chain employs TRBV7-3 and TRBJ1-1; D ambiguous. The V gene's germline CDR1 is SGHTA and CDR2 FQGTGA. This CDR3 contains 13 residues. The V end lost 2 bases, the J end lost 1 base, and 5 bases lay between the germline ends. CDR3 sequence (DNA): TGTGCCAGCAGCTTATTAGGGAACACTGAAGCTTTCTTT. Amino acid sequence: CASSLLGNTEAFF.

V usage is TRBV5-5 and J usage is TRBJ1-1; 11 bases line up with TRBD1. The germline V gene encodes CDR1 SGHKS and CDR2 YYEKEE (reference sequence). This CDR3 has 17 amino acids. With V trimmed by 5 bases and J by 0 bases, 9 bases remained unmatched. As DNA, the CDR3 is TGTGCCAGCAGACCCCGGGACAGGGGGGAGGTGAACACTGAAGCTTTCTTT. Amino acid sequence: CASRPRDRGEVNTEAFF.

The CDR3 DNA follows: TGTGCCAGCAGCCCCTATATCGGGGAAACCTACGAGCAGTACTTC. It is translated as CASSPYIGETYEQYF. V and J are TRBV7-9 and TRBJ2-7, with D perhaps TRBD2 (5 bases). This CDR3 is 15 amino acids long. CDR1 and CDR2 from the germline V gene are SEHNR and FQNEAQ (reference sequence). The V and J ends lost 5 bases and 2 bases respectively, with 16 bases between them.

The chain carries TRBV20-1 and TRBJ1-5; D unresolved. Trimming stripped 5 bases from V and 8 bases from J, with 7 bases between. This CDR3 region has 10 residues. Germline values: CDR1 DFQATT, CDR2 SNEGSKA (reference sequence). The CDR3 loop is CSAAGEPQHF. CDR3 nucleotide sequence: TGCAGTGCTGCGGGAGAGCCCCAGCATTTT.

The CDR3 reads CASSQDRWVSGSGANVLTF. In nucleotides, the CDR3 is TGTGCCAGCAGCCAAGATAGATGGGTTTCGGGATCTGGGGCCAACGTCCTGACTTTC. The chain joins TRBV14 to TRBJ2-6, with D possibly matching TRBD2 (5 bases). V gave up 0 bases and J gave up 1 base, with 16 bases separating them. The CDR3 totals 19 residues. Per germline, CDR1 SGHDN and CDR2 FVKESK. The full variable domain, with the rest looked up from reference TRBV14 and TRBJ2-6, is EAGVTQFPSHSVIEKGQTVTLRCDPISGHDNLYWYRRVMGKEIKFLLHFVKESKQDESGMPNNRFLAERTGGTYSTLKVQPAELEDSGVYFCASSQDRWVSGSGANVLTFGAGSRLTVL.

The chain couples TRBV9 to TRBJ2-7, with 10 bases that match TRBD2. CDR1 and CDR2 from the germline V gene are SGDLS and YYNGEE. CDR3 size: 16 residues. With V trimmed by 2 bases and J by 9 bases, 14 bases remained unmatched. The CDR3 loop reads CASSVTGTSVSRGQYF. The CDR3, as DNA: TGTGCCAGCAGCGTGACCGGGACTAGCGTTTCTCGGGGGCAGTACTTC. Complete variable domain (other parts from reference TRBV9 and TRBJ2-7): DSGVTQTPKHLITATGQRVTLRCSPRSGDLSVYWYQQSLDQGLQFLIQYYNGEERAKGNILERFSAQQFPDLHSELNLSSLELGDSALYFCASSVTGTSVSRGQYFGPGTRLTVT.

In its sample, this clone was seen once. The chain links TRBV6-1 to TRBJ2-7, with TRBD2 as a possible D gene (6 bases). The CDR3 has 13 amino acids. Germline V gene sequence: CDR1 MNHNS, CDR2 SASEGT. V was cut by 7 bases and J by 2 bases, with 12 bases left in between. The CDR3 here is CASTLGGPYEQYF. CDR3 nucleotides: TGTGCCAGCACCCTCGGGGGACCCTACGAGCAGTACTTC.

CDR3 sequence (DNA): TGTGCTAGTGGTTTGGTACCCACCGGGGAGCTGTTTTTT. It codes for CASGLVPTGELFF. V gene TRBV12-5 combines with J gene TRBJ2-2, with D uncertain. Germline V lookup: CDR1 LGHNT, CDR2 FRNRAP. The germline V and J ends were trimmed by 0 bases and 4 bases, with 3 bases remaining between them. The CDR3 spans 13 residues.

The V gene is TRBV2, the J gene TRBJ1-6; the D gene is possibly TRBD1 (6 bases). With 10 bases removed from V and 13 bases from J, the gap between germline ends came to 20 bases. This CDR3 comprises 13 residues. Germline V gives CDR1 SNHLY, CDR2 FYNNEI. CDR3 region: CAKRGLQGGPLHF. The CDR3 nucleotides are TGTGCCAAAAGGGGACTTCAAGGGGGTCCCCTCCACTTT.

The chain uses TRBV7-9 and TRBJ2-2; 7 bases agree with TRBD1. The CDR3 runs to 16 residues. Germline loops: CDR1 SEHNR, CDR2 FQNEAQ (reference sequence). V gave up 3 bases and J gave up 1 base; unmatched junction bases: 5. Here the CDR3 reads CASSFGDRENTGELFF. CDR3 nucleotides: TGTGCCAGCAGCTTCGGGGACAGAGAGAACACCGGGGAGCTGTTTTTT.

The CDR3 region is CASSLGGLHSFQETQYF. Here the CDR3 DNA reads TGTGCCAGCAGTTTAGGTGGATTACACTCCTTTCAAGAGACCCAGTACTTC. V gene TRBV28 combines with J gene TRBJ2-5; no clear D. The CDR3 is made up of 17 amino acids. Germline V gene data show CDR1 as MDHEN and CDR2 as SYDVKM. Trimming shortened V by 2 bases and J by 2 bases, and 18 bases separated the two germline ends.

The chain is built from TRBV28 and TRBJ1-2; D ambiguous. This CDR3 spans 14 amino acids. Deletions cut 7 bases from V and 0 bases from J, with 12 bases between. The germline CDR1 and CDR2 sequences are MDHEN and SYDVKM. Written as DNA, the CDR3 is TGTGCCAGCAATCGACCCCATTCTAACTATGGCTACACCTTC. Residues: CASNRPHSNYGYTF.

The chain recombines TRBV15 with TRBJ2-5; 10 nucleotides align to TRBD2. Germline-derived CDR1 and CDR2 are LNHNV and YYDKDF (reference sequence). There are 18 residues in the CDR3. J was trimmed by 5 bases and V by 2 bases; bases with no gene match: 14. The CDR3, as DNA: TGTGCCACCAGCAGATCAATCGAAAGCGGGAGGGCCCGGGAGACCCAGTACTTC. This gives the protein CATSRSIESGRARETQYF.

CDR3 sequence reads: CASSPTGNEQFF. The CDR3 DNA sequence: TGTGCCAGCAGTCCTACGGGGAATGAGCAGTTCTTC. The chain has TRBV7-2 and TRBJ2-1; D might be TRBD2 (5 bases). Per the germline V gene, CDR1 is SGHTA and CDR2 is FQGNSA. The V gene lost 6 bases and the J gene lost 7 bases, with 10 bases spanning the gap. The length of the CDR3 is 12 residues.

V gene TRBV29-1 combines with J gene TRBJ1-1; D is possibly TRBD1 (5 bases). CDR1 and CDR2 from the germline V gene are SQVTM and ANQGSEA. The CDR3 is 13 amino acids. Trimming cost V 7 bases and J 4 bases, with 16 bases left between them. The CDR3 loop is CSAAGGGITEAFF. The CDR3 coding sequence is TGCAGCGCCGCCGGTGGGGGTATCACTGAAGCTTTCTTT.

This chain links TRBV7-2 with TRBJ2-3; the D gene is possibly TRBD2 (6 bases). The germline V and J ends were trimmed by 2 bases and 1 base, with 10 bases remaining between them. The length of the CDR3 is 15 residues. Germline CDR1 and CDR2: SGHTA and FQGNSA. CDR3 bases: TGTGCCAGCAGCTTACTAGCGACTGGCACAGATACGCAGTATTTT. Translated: CASSLLATGTDTQYF. The full variable domain, rest sourced from reference TRBV7-2 and TRBJ2-3, is GAGVSQSPSNKVTEKGKDVELRCDPISGHTALYWYRQSLGQGLEFLIYFQGNSAPDKSGLPSDRFSAERTGGSVSTLTIQRTQQEDSAVYLCASSLLATGTDTQYFGPGTRLTVL.

This clone showed up just once. This chain links TRBV27 with TRBJ2-1; D is perhaps TRBD2 (5 bases). The CDR3 sequence is 16 residues long. Trimming shortened V by 2 bases and J by 3 bases, and 14 bases separated the two germline ends. Germline loops: CDR1 MNHEY, CDR2 SMNVEV (reference sequence). The CDR3 loop reads CASSLGRRRSYNEQFF. CDR3 coding DNA: TGTGCCAGCAGTTTAGGCCGGCGGAGGAGCTACAATGAGCAGTTCTTC.

The chain employs TRBV27 and TRBJ1-2; 7 bases align to TRBD1. The junction had 11 bases not matched to a gene; V was cut back by 5 bases and J by 8 bases. The length of the CDR3 is 14 residues. Germline loops: CDR1 MNHEY, CDR2 SMNVEV (reference sequence). The CDR3 DNA sequence: TGTGCCAGCAGTCCACGACAGGGCAGGGAAGGCTACACCTTC. The encoded protein is CASSPRQGREGYTF.

Details on this clone: A read error may account for a junction end that differs from germline. Other DNA variants within this sample encode the same CDR3. The rearrangement joins TRBV29-1 to TRBJ2-7; weak D call: TRBD2 (5 bases). The CDR3 runs to 13 residues. In germline, CDR1 is SQVTM, CDR2 ANQGSEA. The CDR3 loop is CSVGMLKAHEQYF. In nucleotides, the CDR3 is TGTAGCGTTGGGATGTTAAAGGCCCACGAGCAGTACTTC.

The V and J genes are TRBV18 and TRBJ2-7, with D possibly being TRBD1 (6 bases). Germline-derived CDR1 and CDR2 are KGHSH and LQKENI. The CDR3 sequence is 14 residues long. Trimming shortened V by 3 bases and J by 7 bases, and 16 bases separated the two germline ends. The CDR3 here is CASSPPSRTAEQYF. In DNA, the CDR3 is TGTGCCAGCTCACCCCCATCAAGGACAGCAGAGCAGTACTTC.

The rearrangement uses TRBV6-1 and TRBJ1-2; TRBD1 might be the D (5 bases). Trimming shortened V by 2 bases and J by 3 bases, and 16 bases separated the two germline ends. CDR1 and CDR2 (germline): MNHNS, SASEGT. CDR3 length: 16 amino acids. The CDR3 sequence is CASSEMNRRDYYGYTF. The CDR3 DNA sequence: TGTGCCAGCAGTGAAATGAATCGCAGGGACTACTATGGCTACACCTTC.

This chain links TRBV5-4 with TRBJ1-1; 7 nucleotides align to TRBD1. Trimming took 0 bases from V and 3 from J; bases not matched to a gene: 8. The germline V gene has CDR1 SGHNT and CDR2 YYREEE (reference sequence). The CDR3 has 16 residues. CDR3 bases: TGTGCCAGCAGCTTGGGGGGTAGGGGGCGGGACACTGAAGCTTTCTTT. It encodes CASSLGGRGRDTEAFF. Full variable domain (remainder filled in from reference TRBV5-4 and TRBJ1-1): ETGVTQSPTHLIKTRGQQVTLRCSSQSGHNTVSWYQQALGQGPQFIFQYYREEENGRGNFPPRFSGLQFPNYSSELNVNALELDDSALYLCASSLGGRGRDTEAFFGQGTRLTVV.

This clone was found a few times. The V gene is TRBV7-3, the J gene TRBJ2-1, with 9 positions matching TRBD2. CDR1 is SGHTA and CDR2 is FQGTGA in the germline V gene. Trimming cost V 2 bases and J 6 bases; bases outside gene matches: 5. This CDR3 contains 15 residues. CDR3 sequence: CASSLQATSGNEQFF. The CDR3 DNA reads as TGTGCCAGCAGCTTACAGGCGACTAGCGGCAATGAGCAGTTCTTC.

This clone was detected only once. This chain links TRBV9 with TRBJ1-2, with D tentatively TRBD1 (5 bases). Germline V gene lookup returns CDR1 SGDLS and CDR2 YYNGEE. The V and J ends lost 0 bases and 4 bases respectively, with 10 bases between them. This CDR3 contains 14 residues. CDR3 region: CASSVGGAPYGYTF. The CDR3 nucleotides read TGTGCCAGCAGCGTAGGAGGGGCGCCCTATGGCTACACCTTC.